The 24 T cell receptor beta chains listed next were all sequenced from one sample in a study of blood T cell repertoires in COVID-19. Method: immunoSEQ multiplex PCR; TCRdb's copy keeps in-frame clones and lacks some. The top ten hold roughly 3.9% of the sample, which has 70,000 or so clones, around 83% seen once. Input material: peripheral blood. Source of these receptors: a man between 65 and 85 years old with active COVID-19.

The genes are TRBV9 and TRBJ2-1; 9 positions agree with TRBD1. Germline V CDR1 and CDR2: SGDLS, YYNGEE. CDR3 length: 16 residues. Trimming removed 0 bases from V and 9 bases from J; junction bases left unmatched: 10. CDR3 DNA sequence: TGTGCCAGCAGCGTAGGGGACAGGGTGGATGTCGGTGAGCAGTTCTTC. Protein: CASSVGDRVDVGEQFF.

This sequence joins TRBV28 and TRBJ1-1; D is ambiguous. V was cut by 7 bases and J by 3 bases, with 6 bases left in between. The CDR3 sequence is 11 residues long. Germline V lookup: CDR1 MDHEN, CDR2 SYDVKM. For the CDR3, the DNA is TGTGCCAGCAACGGTGACACTGAAGCTTTCTTT. Protein: CASNGDTEAFF.

The chain couples TRBV14 to TRBJ2-3; no reliable D call. This CDR3 has 15 residues. Germline loops: CDR1 SGHDN, CDR2 FVKESK. V dropped 0 bases and J dropped 5 bases, with 12 bases sitting between them. Here the CDR3 reads CASSQDRWAEDTQYF. CDR3 in DNA: TGTGCCAGCAGCCAAGATCGGTGGGCAGAAGATACGCAGTATTTT.

The chain recombines TRBV29-1 with TRBJ2-7, with a possible D match to TRBD1 (7 bases). Germline assignment: CDR1 SQVTM and CDR2 ANQGSEA. V lost 7 bases to trimming and J lost 0 bases, with 16 bases between them. The CDR3 has 14 residues. CDR3 loop: CSASQGGSSYEQYF. The CDR3 coding sequence is TGCAGCGCCTCCCAGGGGGGCAGCTCCTACGAGCAGTACTTC.

This chain links TRBV30 with TRBJ2-5; TRBD2 matches at 10 bases. J gave up 5 bases and V 1 base, and 7 bases lay outside the gene matches. Germline V gives CDR1 GTSNPN, CDR2 SVGIG (reference sequence). The CDR3 is 15 residues long. CDR3 sequence reads: CAWSEIGSGRETQYF. In DNA, the CDR3 is TGTGCCTGGAGTGAAATCGGTAGCGGGAGGGAGACCCAGTACTTC.

The CDR3 nucleotides read TGTGCCAGCAGCTCCAGGTGGGAGACCCAGTACTTC. As protein: CASSSRWETQYF. The genes are TRBV7-2 and TRBJ2-5; D call uncertain. Trimming took off 4 bases at V and 5 bases at J, with 8 bases between the two ends. Per the germline V gene, CDR1 is SGHTA and CDR2 is FQGNSA. CDR3 length equals 12 residues.

The chain joins TRBV19 to TRBJ2-1; 9 bases agree with TRBD1. V was pared by 7 bases and J by 3 bases, with 4 bases of the junction left unmatched. Germline CDR1 and CDR2: LNHDA and SQIVND (reference sequence). The length of the CDR3 is 14 residues. The CDR3: CASTPGQGYNEQFF. The CDR3 nucleotides read TGTGCCAGTACCCCGGGACAGGGCTACAATGAGCAGTTCTTC.

A word on this clone: The sample has other DNA sequences that encode this CDR3 too. The chain joins TRBV27 to TRBJ2-7; 13 bases map to TRBD2. Germline CDR1 is MNHEY and CDR2 is SMNVEV (reference sequence). This CDR3 contains 20 residues. The V gene end was trimmed by 6 bases and the J gene end by 1 base; junction bases not matched to a gene: 18. The CDR3 sequence: CASSLRGGPRTSGSSYEQYF. In DNA form, the CDR3 reads TGTGCCAGCAGCCTTCGGGGGGGACCCAGGACTAGCGGGAGTTCCTACGAGCAGTACTTC.

This rearrangement joins TRBV10-3 to TRBJ1-2; TRBD1 aligns across 12 bases. The J segment lost 10 bases and the V segment lost 6 bases, leaving 9 bases of the junction unmatched. The CDR3 has 14 amino acids. CDR1 and CDR2 from the germline V gene are ENHRY and SYGVKD. The CDR3 region is CAISPRDRGRDYTF. The CDR3 coding sequence is TGTGCCATCAGCCCCCGGGACAGGGGGCGCGACTACACCTTC.

The chain links TRBV11-3 to TRBJ2-3; 9 bases fit TRBD2. After removal of 5 bases from V and 8 bases from J, the junction contained 11 bases not matched to a gene. CDR1 is SGHNT and CDR2 is YENEEA in the germline V gene. The CDR3 has 15 amino acids. CDR3 in amino acids: CASSPDGAGGRTQYF. DNA for the CDR3: TGTGCCAGCAGCCCCGACGGGGCGGGAGGGCGTACGCAGTATTTT.

This clone came up a few times. The CDR3 DNA reads as TGTGCCAGCGGGACAGGCGGGGCTGGCGAGACCCAGTACTTC. This gives the protein CASGTGGAGETQYF. The V and J genes are TRBV11-3 and TRBJ2-5; 8 bases fit TRBD1. The germline V gene has CDR1 SGHNT and CDR2 YENEEA. The CDR3 covers 14 residues. The V and J ends lost 8 bases and 5 bases, in that order; junction bases with no gene match: 10.

This sequence joins TRBV10-3 and TRBJ1-2; TRBD1 matches at 7 bases. This CDR3 has 14 residues. The V and J ends lost 7 bases and 2 bases, in that order; junction bases with no gene match: 7. Germline V gene lookup returns CDR1 ENHRY and CDR2 SYGVKD. This CDR3 reads CAITPAGGNYGYTF. For the CDR3, the DNA is TGTGCCATCACCCCGGCAGGGGGGAACTATGGCTACACCTTC.

This CDR3 is CASSLRDRGTYGYTF. Here the CDR3 DNA reads TGTGCCAGCAGCCTTCGGGACAGGGGCACCTATGGCTACACCTTC. The chain employs TRBV11-2 and TRBJ1-2, with TRBD1 identical over 10 bases. Germline loops: CDR1 SGHAT, CDR2 FQNNGV. V dropped 5 bases and J dropped 4; count of bases not matched to a gene: 7. The CDR3 runs 15 residues. Variable domain in full (rest from reference TRBV11-2 and TRBJ1-2): EAGVAQSPRYKIIEKRQSVAFWCNPISGHATLYWYQQILGQGPKLLIQFQNNGVVDDSQLPKDRFSAERLKGVDSTLKIQPAKLEDSAVYLCASSLRDRGTYGYTFGSGTRLTVV.

The rearrangement uses TRBV10-3 and TRBJ1-2; D is undetermined. Germline values: CDR1 ENHRY, CDR2 SYGVKD. The V end was cut by 10 bases, the J end by 1 base, with 16 bases between. The CDR3 is 14 residues long. Written as DNA, the CDR3 is TGTGCCACCCGGTTTCAAGGAGATAACTATGGCTACACCTTC. It is translated as CATRFQGDNYGYTF.

As concerns this clone: A junction end diverges from the germline sequence, so it may reflect a read error. The chain is built from TRBV7-7 and TRBJ2-5; TRBD1 agrees at 11 bases. Germline CDR1 and CDR2: SSHAT and FNYEAQ (reference sequence). The CDR3 has 15 residues. The CDR3 sequence: CASSPGQGAGETQYF. DNA for the CDR3: TGTGCTAGCAGCCCCGGACAGGGGGCCGGGGAGACCCAGTACTTC.

This clone was detected only a few times. This chain uses TRBV6-1 with TRBJ1-1, with D uncertain. This CDR3 contains 12 residues. Germline assignment: CDR1 MNHNS and CDR2 SASEGT. Deletions cut 1 base from V and 10 bases from J, with 10 bases between. CDR3 sequence: CASSEGALGAFF. CDR3 nucleotide sequence: TGTGCCAGCAGTGAAGGGGCCCTGGGAGCTTTCTTT.

The CDR3, as DNA: TGTGCCAGCACCCGGGAGGGGACGAACACCGGGGAGCTGTTTTTT. Amino acids: CASTREGTNTGELFF. V gene TRBV7-9 combines with J gene TRBJ2-2; TRBD2 agrees at 8 bases. V lost 7 bases and J lost 0; bases outside the gene matches: 4. Germline CDR1 is SEHNR and CDR2 is FQNEAQ (reference sequence). The CDR3 consists of 15 residues.

The CDR3 bases are TGTGCCAGCAGTCCCGCCAGCTCCTACAATGAGCAGTTCTTC. The encoded protein is CASSPASSYNEQFF. J is TRBJ2-1 and V is TRBV7-3, with D unclear. V was pared by 6 bases and J by 0 bases, with 9 bases between. Germline V gene lookup returns CDR1 SGHTA and CDR2 FQGTGA. CDR3 length: 14 residues.

The chain carries TRBV30 and TRBJ2-3; possibly TRBD2 for D (5 bases). Trimming removed 0 bases from V and 1 base from J, with 11 bases in between. Germline CDR1 is GTSNPN and CDR2 is SVGIG (reference sequence). The CDR3 consists of 15 residues. The CDR3 loop reads CAWSVGEEGTDTQYF. CDR3 in DNA: TGTGCCTGGAGTGTGGGAGAGGAAGGCACAGATACGCAGTATTTT.

V and J are TRBV6-5 and TRBJ2-5; possible D gene TRBD2, 5 bases. The germline V gene encodes CDR1 MNHEY and CDR2 SVGAGI. CDR3 size: 13 residues. Trimming stripped 7 bases from V and 2 bases from J, with 11 bases between. The CDR3 DNA is TGTGCCAGCATGTTCGGCGGGCAAGAGACCCAGTACTTC. The encoded protein is CASMFGGQETQYF.

This clone has just a few counts. J is TRBJ1-6 and V is TRBV6-4; 7 bases match TRBD1. The CDR3 length is 14 residues. V was clipped by 7 bases and J by 5 bases; unmatched bases: 5. Germline CDR1 MRHNA, CDR2 SNTAGT. The DNA of the CDR3 is TGTGCCAGCACCCCAGACAGGGATAATTCACCCCTCCACTTT. It encodes CASTPDRDNSPLHF.

J is TRBJ1-2 and V is TRBV27; D is possibly TRBD1 (5 bases). The CDR3 loop spans 15 amino acids. Germline V gene data show CDR1 as MNHEY and CDR2 as SMNVEV (reference sequence). V dropped 6 bases and J dropped 4 bases, with 18 bases sitting between them. The CDR3 region has the DNA TGTGCCAGCAGACCTACACAGGCTGCCGGCTATGGCTACACCTTC. Amino acid sequence: CASRPTQAAGYGYTF.

J is TRBJ2-1 and V is TRBV9, with 9 bases aligning to TRBD2. This CDR3 has 13 residues. Germline V gene sequence: CDR1 SGDLS, CDR2 YYNGEE. After removal of 7 bases from V and 6 bases from J, the junction contained 5 bases not matched to a gene. The CDR3 reads CASGAGGGNEQFF. The CDR3 DNA follows: TGTGCCAGCGGGGCGGGAGGGGGCAATGAGCAGTTCTTC.

A remark on this clone: Germline and junction disagree at one end, which may indicate a read error. The J gene is TRBJ2-3, the V gene TRBV4-3; no clear D. Per the germline V gene, CDR1 is LGHNA and CDR2 is YSLEER. The CDR3 runs to 13 residues. CDR3 sequence: CASSQGRLDRVDF. The CDR3 DNA reads as TGCGCCAGCAGCCAAGGTCGGCTAGATCGTGTGGATTTT.